This entry concerns a single T cell receptor beta chain. Germline V lookup: CDR1 SGHRS, CDR2 YFSETQ. CDR3 length equals 15 residues. Trimming pared 5 bases from V and 7 bases from J, leaving 16 bases between. This sample is drawn from a study of blood T cell repertoires in COVID-19. Across the study: The United States, Italy and Spain were the sources of the acute and convalescent COVID-19 samples.

The table came from immunoSEQ multiplex PCR; TCRdb's copy has only in-frame clones and leaves some out. The sample carries about 210,000 clones, about 92% recorded once. The chain has TRBV5-1 and TRBJ1-6, with TRBD1 as a possible D gene (6 bases). The sequenced material came from peripheral blood. This TCR was sampled from a man aged 25 to 45 with acute or convalescent COVID-19. In DNA, the CDR3 is TGCGCCAGCAGGAAAACCGGGACAAGCAATTCACCCCTCCACTTT. Encoded protein: CASRKTGTSNSPLHF.